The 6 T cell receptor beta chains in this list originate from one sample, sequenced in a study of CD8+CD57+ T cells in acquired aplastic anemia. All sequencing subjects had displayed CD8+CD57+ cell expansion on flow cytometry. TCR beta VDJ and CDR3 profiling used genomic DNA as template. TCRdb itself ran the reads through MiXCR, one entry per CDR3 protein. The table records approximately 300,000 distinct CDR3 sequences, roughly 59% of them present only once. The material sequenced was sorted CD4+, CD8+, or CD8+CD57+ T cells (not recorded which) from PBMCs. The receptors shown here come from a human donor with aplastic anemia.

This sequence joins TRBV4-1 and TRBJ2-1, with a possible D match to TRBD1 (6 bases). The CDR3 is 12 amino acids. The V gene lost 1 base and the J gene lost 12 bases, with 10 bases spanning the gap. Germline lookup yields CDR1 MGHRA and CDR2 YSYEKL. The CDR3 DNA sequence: TGCGCCAGCAGCCAAGTGGTAGGGGGGCAGTTCTTC. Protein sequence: CASSQVVGGQFF.

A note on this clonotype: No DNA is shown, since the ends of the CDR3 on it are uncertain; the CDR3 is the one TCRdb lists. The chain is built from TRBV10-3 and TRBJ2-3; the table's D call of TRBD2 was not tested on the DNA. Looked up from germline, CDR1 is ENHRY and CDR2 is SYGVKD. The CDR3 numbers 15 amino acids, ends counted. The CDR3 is CAICSARGVTDTQYF.

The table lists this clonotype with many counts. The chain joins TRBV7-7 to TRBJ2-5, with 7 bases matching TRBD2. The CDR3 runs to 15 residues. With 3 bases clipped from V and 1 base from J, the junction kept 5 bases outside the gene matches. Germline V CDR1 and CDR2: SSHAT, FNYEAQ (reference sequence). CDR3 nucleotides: TGTGCCAGCAGCTTGGGGACTACCCCCCAAGAGACCCAGTACTTC. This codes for CASSLGTTPQETQYF.

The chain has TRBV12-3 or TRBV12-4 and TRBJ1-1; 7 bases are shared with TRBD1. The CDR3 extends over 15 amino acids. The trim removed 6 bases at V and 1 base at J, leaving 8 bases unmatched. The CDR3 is CASSEGGAANTEAFF. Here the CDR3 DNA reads TGTGCCAGCAGCGAAGGGGGCGCGGCGAACACTGAAGCTTTCTTT.

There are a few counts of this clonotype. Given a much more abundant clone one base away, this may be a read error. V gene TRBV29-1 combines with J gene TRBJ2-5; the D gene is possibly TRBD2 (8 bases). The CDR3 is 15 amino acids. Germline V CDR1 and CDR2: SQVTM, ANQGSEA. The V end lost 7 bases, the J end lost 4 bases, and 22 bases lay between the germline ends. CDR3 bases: TGCAGCGCCGGGAGGGGGCTGCTCCGCCCAGAGACCCAGTACTTC. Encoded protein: CSAGRGLLRPETQYF.

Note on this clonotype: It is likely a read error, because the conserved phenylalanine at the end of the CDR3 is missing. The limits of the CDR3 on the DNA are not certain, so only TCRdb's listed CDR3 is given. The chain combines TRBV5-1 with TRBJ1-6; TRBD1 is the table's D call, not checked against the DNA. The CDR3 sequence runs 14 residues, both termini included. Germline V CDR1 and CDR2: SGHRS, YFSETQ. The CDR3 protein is CASSLQGSNSPPHL.